Presented here are 29 T cell receptor beta chains from one specimen sequenced in a study of T cells in Graves' hyperthyroidism and ophthalmopathy. Amplified regions were TCR beta CDR3 sequences from RNA transcripts. During a first-round RT-PCR of the TCR CDR3, the HTBI primer set was used. TCRdb ran MiXCR on the multiplex PCR reads and lists one entry per CDR3 protein. The sample shows roughly 720,000 distinct CDR3 sequences, 15% to 20% of them seen only once. Sample: blood. Every receptor here comes from a man between 50 and 59 years old with Graves' hyperthyroidism.

This clonotype was counted between two and nine times. V usage is TRBV12-5 and J usage is TRBJ2-2; 7 bases fit TRBD1. V shed 0 bases and J 5 bases; nucleotides not matched to a gene: 6. CDR1 LGHNT and CDR2 FRNRAP come from the germline V gene. The CDR3 extends over 16 amino acids. The CDR3 DNA reads TGTGCTAGTGGTTTGGTATACAGGGGCCGGACCGGGGAGCTGTTTTTT. It codes for CASGLVYRGRTGELFF.

Many counts were recorded for this clonotype. This chain uses TRBV28 with TRBJ1-1, with unresolved D. Trimming took 2 bases from V and 4 from J, leaving 8 bases between them. The CDR3 contains 13 residues. Germline CDR1 MDHEN, CDR2 SYDVKM. As DNA, the CDR3 is TGTGCCAGCAGTTTAGGGGATACCACTGAAGCTTTCTTT. Amino acids: CASSLGDTTEAFF.

Regarding this clonotype: A much bigger clone sits one base away, suggesting this may be a read error. This CDR3 is CATSDFGYREQGTQYF. The CDR3, as DNA: TGTGCCACCAGTGATTTCGGTTACAGGGAGCAAGGGACCCAGTACTTC. The gene calls are TRBV24-1 and TRBJ2-5, with D perhaps matching TRBD1 (6 bases). CDR3 length equals 16 residues. Looked up from germline, CDR1 is KGHDR and CDR2 is SFDVKD.

This clonotype has at least ten counts. The chain employs TRBV28 and TRBJ2-2; 11 nucleotides line up with TRBD2. The J segment lost 4 bases and the V segment lost 6 bases, leaving 22 bases of the junction unmatched. CDR1 and CDR2 from the germline V gene are MDHEN and SYDVKM. This CDR3 spans 21 amino acids. The CDR3 DNA reads TGTGCCAGCAGATACCCGGATATGATAGCGGGAGGGCTCGTTGGCACCGGGGAGCTGTTTTTT. Translated: CASRYPDMIAGGLVGTGELFF.

This clonotype was recorded at least ten times. V usage is TRBV7-9 and J usage is TRBJ2-7; 8 bases line up with TRBD2. Trimming at V came to 3 bases and at J to 4 bases, leaving 11 bases not matched to a gene. Germline V gene lookup returns CDR1 SEHNR and CDR2 FQNEAQ (reference sequence). The CDR3 contains 16 residues. The CDR3 DNA reads as TGTGCCAGCAGCTTCTCGGGGGGGGAAAGCGGATACGAGCAGTACTTC. Protein: CASSFSGGESGYEQYF. Full variable domain (remainder filled in from reference TRBV7-9 and TRBJ2-7): DTGVSQNPRHKITKRGQNVTFRCDPISEHNRLYWYRQTLGQGPEFLTYFQNEAQLEKSRLLSDRFSAERPKGSFSTLEIQRTEQGDSAMYLCASSFSGGESGYEQYFGPGTRLTVT.

The CDR3 loop is CATSDYTGVTYNEQFF. CDR3 bases: TGTGCCACCAGTGATTACACAGGGGTAACCTACAATGAGCAGTTCTTC. This chain uses TRBV24-1 with TRBJ2-1; TRBD1 agrees at 7 bases. This CDR3 is built from 16 residues. Per germline, CDR1 KGHDR and CDR2 SFDVKD. J lost 2 bases, V lost 2 bases, and 5 bases had no gene match.

The sample holds a few counts of this clonotype. V gene TRBV7-3 combines with J gene TRBJ2-5, with D unclear. The V end lost 1 base, the J end lost 1 base, and 10 bases lay between the germline ends. Per germline, CDR1 SGHTA and CDR2 FQGTGA. This CDR3 spans 15 amino acids. Written as DNA, the CDR3 is TGTGCCAGCAGCTTAAACGGGCAGATCCAAGAGACCCAGTACTTC. It specifies CASSLNGQIQETQYF.

Many counts were recorded for this clonotype. This chain links TRBV6-1 with TRBJ2-5; 15 bases are a match to TRBD2. CDR3 length equals 17 residues. Per germline, CDR1 MNHNS and CDR2 SASEGT. The junction had 9 bases not matched to a gene; V was cut back by 6 bases and J by 4 bases. The CDR3 region is CASSSGLAGGVGETQYF. CDR3 bases: TGTGCCAGCAGCTCAGGACTAGCGGGAGGGGTCGGAGAGACCCAGTACTTC.

This clonotype was detected only a few times. The chain has TRBV7-3 and TRBJ2-3, with D maybe TRBD1 (6 bases). Between the trimmed V and J ends, which lost 6 bases and 2 bases, there was a span of 15 bases. Germline CDR1 and CDR2: SGHTA and FQGTGA. The CDR3 is 15 residues long. CDR3 nucleotide sequence: TGTGCCAGCAGACATTCGGGACAAAACACAGATACGCAGTATTTT. It yields the protein CASRHSGQNTDTQYF.

This clonotype has only a few counts. The chain carries TRBV7-8 and TRBJ2-7; 11 nucleotides agree with TRBD2. The CDR3 covers 17 residues. V lost 1 base to trimming and J lost 1 base; unmatched junction nucleotides: 6. Germline CDR1 SGHVS, CDR2 FQNEAQ. The CDR3 loop reads CASSLVAGGPLSYEQYF. CDR3 sequence (DNA): TGTGCCAGCAGCTTAGTAGCGGGAGGGCCTCTATCCTACGAGCAGTACTTC.

V gene TRBV7-9 combines with J gene TRBJ2-3; 11 bases are shared with TRBD1. Germline V lookup: CDR1 SEHNR, CDR2 FQNEAQ (reference sequence). This CDR3 contains 16 residues. The J segment lost 2 bases and the V segment lost 3 bases, leaving 4 bases of the junction unmatched. The CDR3 DNA sequence: TGTGCCAGCAGCTTGGGACAGGGGGAGCACACAGATACGCAGTATTTT. This encodes CASSLGQGEHTDTQYF.

The chain is built from TRBV2 and TRBJ2-1; tentative D call: TRBD2 (6 bases). CDR1 SNHLY and CDR2 FYNNEI come from the germline V gene. V gave up 8 bases and J gave up 8 bases, with 13 bases separating them. The CDR3 extends over 12 amino acids. The CDR3 coding sequence is TGTGCCAGCCGAAGCGGCGGGGATGAGCAGTTCTTC. Its protein product is CASRSGGDEQFF.

In this sample, this clonotype turned up many times. This chain links TRBV10-3 with TRBJ2-2, with 10 bases that match TRBD2. The CDR3 is made up of 16 amino acids. The ends lost 6 bases at V and 1 base at J; junction bases unmatched: 5. The V gene's germline CDR1 is ENHRY and CDR2 SYGVKD. This chain's CDR3 is CAISSRLAGNTGELFF. The CDR3 DNA reads TGTGCCATCAGCTCGAGACTAGCGGGGAACACCGGGGAGCTGTTTTTT.

This clonotype has a handful of counts. The V gene is TRBV7-9, the J gene TRBJ2-7, with 8 nucleotides matching TRBD1. V lost 6 bases, J lost 8 bases, and 6 bases stayed unmatched. The CDR3 runs 12 residues. Germline CDR1 reads SEHNR; CDR2 reads FQNEAQ (reference sequence). The CDR3 bases are TGTGCCAGCAGACCCACAGGGGGGAAGCAGTACTTC. Amino acids: CASRPTGGKQYF.

There are many counts of this clonotype. The CDR3 loop is CASSRQETQYF. CDR3 coding DNA: TGTGCCAGCAGTCGGCAAGAGACCCAGTACTTC. The chain carries TRBV18 and TRBJ2-5, with no clear D. Per the germline V gene, CDR1 is KGHSH and CDR2 is LQKENI. The CDR3 covers 11 residues. V lost 8 bases, J lost 2 bases, and 6 bases lay in between.

DNA for the CDR3: TGTGCCAGCAGCTTACAGGGGTTGGGGGCCAACGTCCTGACTTTC. Protein product: CASSLQGLGANVLTF. The chain employs TRBV7-3 and TRBJ2-6; perhaps TRBD1 as D (6 bases). Trimming took off 2 bases at V and 4 bases at J, with 9 bases between the two ends. Germline CDR1 reads SGHTA; CDR2 reads FQGTGA. The CDR3 is 15 amino acids.

This clonotype was observed many times. The V gene is TRBV12-3 or TRBV12-4, the J gene TRBJ2-1; 7 positions match TRBD2. This CDR3 region has 16 residues. Trimming cost V 3 bases and J 3 bases; bases outside gene matches: 8. The CDR3 loop is CASSLRGRGLYNEQFF. CDR3 DNA: TGTGCCAGCAGTTTGCGTGGGAGGGGTCTCTACAATGAGCAGTTCTTC.

This clonotype was counted ten times or more. The V gene is TRBV11-2, the J gene TRBJ2-7; D is ambiguous. V lost 1 base and J lost 1, with 11 bases in between. Looked up from germline, CDR1 is SGHAT and CDR2 is FQNNGV. The CDR3 runs to 15 residues. CDR3 nucleotides: TGTGCCAGCAGCTTAGCAGGCGAGAATTCCTACGAGCAGTACTTC. Translating it yields CASSLAGENSYEQYF.

The chain employs TRBV11-2 and TRBJ1-4; no clear D. CDR3 length equals 11 residues. V was cut by 5 bases and J by 11 bases, with 9 bases left in between. Germline-derived CDR1 and CDR2 are SGHAT and FQNNGV. In DNA, the CDR3 is TGTGCCAGCAGCGCGACGAATAAACTGTTTTTT. Amino acid sequence: CASSATNKLFF.

As regards this clonotype: One base away lies a much larger clone, so this may be a sequencing read error. The chain joins TRBV11-2 to TRBJ2-7, with TRBD1 matching 7 bases. This CDR3 spans 15 amino acids. With 1 base clipped from V and 2 bases from J, the junction kept 5 bases outside the gene matches. CDR1 SGHAT and CDR2 FQNNGV come from the germline V gene. CDR3 in amino acids: CASSLGLDRTYEQYF. CDR3 bases: TGTGCCAGCAGCTTAGGTCTGGACAGGACCTACGAGCAGTACTTC.

In regard to this clonotype: A much larger clone lies a single base off, so this may be a read error. This sequence joins TRBV28 and TRBJ2-2; 7 bases are a match to TRBD2. The CDR3 covers 14 residues. Germline values: CDR1 MDHEN, CDR2 SYDVKM. In DNA form, the CDR3 reads TGTGCCAGCAGTTACATAGAGATGGGGGGGGTGCTGTTTTTT. Translated, it gives CASSYIEMGGVLFF.

The J gene is TRBJ1-1, the V gene TRBV3-1; D gene uncertain. CDR3 size: 15 residues. V was pared by 1 base and J by 1 base, with 10 bases between. From germline, CDR1 is LGHDT and CDR2 YNNKEL (reference sequence). The CDR3 region is CASSQARRKNTEAFF. CDR3 sequence (DNA): TGTGCCAGCAGCCAAGCTCGACGGAAGAACACTGAAGCTTTCTTT.

This clonotype was detected ten times or more. The chain couples TRBV6-1 to TRBJ1-1; 9 nucleotides agree with TRBD1. J was trimmed by 4 bases and V by 7 bases; bases with no gene match: 10. CDR1 and CDR2 from the germline V gene are MNHNS and SASEGT. The CDR3 is made up of 15 amino acids. The CDR3 DNA reads as TGTGCCAGCACCGAGCCGGGACAGGGTCTCACTGAAGCTTTCTTT. Encoded protein: CASTEPGQGLTEAFF.

This clonotype was observed a handful of times. This chain links TRBV27 with TRBJ2-1, with D perhaps TRBD1 (6 bases). The V end was cut by 8 bases, the J end by 8 bases, with 25 bases between. The germline V gene has CDR1 MNHEY and CDR2 SMNVEV (reference sequence). CDR3 length: 16 amino acids. In DNA, the CDR3 is TGTGCCAGCGGAGAAACGACAGAAAACCCAGGGGATGAGCAGTTCTTC. It yields the protein CASGETTENPGDEQFF.

The V gene is TRBV28, the J gene TRBJ2-1; no firm D call. Between the trimmed V and J ends, which lost 6 bases and 2 bases, there was a span of 11 bases. Germline-derived CDR1 and CDR2 are MDHEN and SYDVKM. The CDR3 is made up of 14 amino acids. The DNA for the CDR3 is TGTGCCAGCAGCTCCATACAGACCTACAATGAGCAGTTCTTC. Its translation is CASSSIQTYNEQFF.

This clonotype was observed once. The chain recombines TRBV28 with TRBJ2-1; TRBD2 matches at 7 bases. The germline gives CDR1 MDHEN, CDR2 SYDVKM. V lost 2 bases and J lost 7; bases outside the gene matches: 5. The CDR3 contains 14 residues. The CDR3 DNA follows: TGTGCCAGCAGTTTACTAGCGGAGGGAAATGAGCAGTTCTTC. Translating it yields CASSLLAEGNEQFF.

This clonotype has a count of ten or more. The gene calls are TRBV6-2 or TRBV6-3 and TRBJ2-1, with 7 bases fitting TRBD2. Trimming at V came to 6 bases and at J to 4 bases, leaving 12 bases not matched to a gene. Germline V gene lookup returns CDR1 MNHEY and CDR2 SVGEGT. The CDR3 covers 16 residues. CDR3 in amino acids: CASSKLAVMPYNEQFF. The CDR3 DNA reads as TGTGCCAGCAGCAAGCTAGCGGTGATGCCGTACAATGAGCAGTTCTTC.

With regard to this clonotype: With a much larger clone just one base away, this may be a read error. The rearrangement uses TRBV3-1 and TRBJ2-1, with 9 bases lining up with TRBD2. The CDR3 spans 14 residues. Germline CDR1 is LGHDT and CDR2 is YNNKEL (reference sequence). CDR3 in amino acids: CASSRSGRIDEQIF. CDR3 sequence (DNA): TGTGCCAGCAGCCGAAGCGGGAGGATCGATGAGCAGATCTTC.

This clonotype came up many times. CDR3 protein: CASSPNRDTQYF. The CDR3 DNA reads TGTGCCAGCTCACCGAACAGAGATACGCAGTATTTT. The J gene is TRBJ2-3, the V gene TRBV18, with unresolved D. In germline, CDR1 is KGHSH, CDR2 LQKENI. The CDR3 extends over 12 amino acids. V was pared by 3 bases and J by 5 bases, with 6 bases between. Full variable domain (outside the CDR3, taken from reference TRBV18 and TRBJ2-3): NAGVMQNPRHLVRRRGQEARLRCSPMKGHSHVYWYRQLPEEGLKFMVYLQKENIIDESGMPKERFSAEFPKEGPSILRIQQVVRGDSAAYFCASSPNRDTQYFGPGTRLTVL.